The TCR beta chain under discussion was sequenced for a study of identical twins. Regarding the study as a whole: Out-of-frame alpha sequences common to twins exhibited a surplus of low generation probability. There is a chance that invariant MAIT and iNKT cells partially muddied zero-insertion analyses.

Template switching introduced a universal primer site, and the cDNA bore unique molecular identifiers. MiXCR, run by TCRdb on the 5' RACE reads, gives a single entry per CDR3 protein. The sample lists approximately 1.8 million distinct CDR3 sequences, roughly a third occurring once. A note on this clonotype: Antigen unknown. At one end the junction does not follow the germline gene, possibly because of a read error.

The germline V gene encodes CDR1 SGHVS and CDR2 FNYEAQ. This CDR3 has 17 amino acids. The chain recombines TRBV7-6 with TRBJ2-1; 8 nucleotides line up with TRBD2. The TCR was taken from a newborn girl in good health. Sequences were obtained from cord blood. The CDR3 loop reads CVSSLAFTGLGYNEQFF. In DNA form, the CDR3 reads TGTGTCAGCAGCTTAGCCTTTACGGGACTAGGGTACAATGAGCAGTTCTTC.